Shown below are 28 T cell receptor beta chains from a single sample sequenced in a study of blood T cell repertoires in COVID-19. Sequencing was performed with immunoSEQ multiplex PCR; in TCRdb, only in-frame clones are kept and a portion is missing. Of 170,000 or so clones listed, 70% to 90% were seen once; the top ten hold approximately 0.62%. The sample consisted of peripheral blood. Receptors originate from a man aged 55-75 years with COVID-19, enrolled during active disease.

This chain connects TRBV3-1 (or the pseudogene TRBV3-2) to TRBJ2-1; 7 bases align to TRBD2. CDR3 length: 16 residues. Germline V CDR1 and CDR2: LGHDT, YNNKEL (reference sequence). With V trimmed by 0 bases and J by 9 bases, 11 bases remained unmatched. CDR3: CASSQEVMRLAVEQFF. For the CDR3, the DNA is TGTGCCAGCAGCCAAGAGGTTATGAGACTAGCTGTTGAGCAGTTCTTC.

The chain uses TRBV5-6 and TRBJ1-5; tentatively, D is TRBD1 (5 bases). In germline, CDR1 is SGHDT, CDR2 YYEEEE. With 0 bases removed from V and 1 base from J, the gap between germline ends came to 11 bases. There are 16 residues in the CDR3. CDR3 DNA: TGTGCCAGCAGCTTGGGCGGGGGGACGAGCAATCAGCCCCAGCATTTT. Translating it yields CASSLGGGTSNQPQHF.

The gene calls are TRBV19 and TRBJ1-1; a possible D gene is TRBD1 (6 bases). V gave up 6 bases and J gave up 10 bases, with 12 bases separating them. The CDR3 sequence is 11 residues long. Germline V gives CDR1 LNHDA, CDR2 SQIVND (reference sequence). The CDR3 nucleotides read TGTGCCAGTAGCAGGGGCCCGGGAGCTTTCTTT. This gives the protein CASSRGPGAFF.

V is TRBV4-3 and J is TRBJ2-6; no firm D call. Germline V gene sequence: CDR1 LGHNA, CDR2 YSLEER. Trimming removed 1 base from V and 0 bases from J, with 13 bases in between. CDR3 length: 18 residues. CDR3 sequence (DNA): TGCGCCAGCAGCCAAGTTCTCCCAGGAAGCTCTGGGGCCAACGTCCTGACTTTC. It translates to CASSQVLPGSSGANVLTF.

Details on this clone: The identical CDR3 is also encoded by other nucleotide sequences in the sample. The gene calls are TRBV6-6 and TRBJ1-4, with no clear D. The germline V gene encodes CDR1 MNHNY and CDR2 SVGAGI (reference sequence). The CDR3 sequence is 13 residues long. Deletions cut 4 bases from V and 4 bases from J, with 7 bases between. The CDR3 spells CASSSGGNEKLFF. The CDR3 DNA is TGTGCCAGCAGTTCAGGAGGTAATGAAAAACTGTTTTTT.

This clone was detected only a few times. V gene TRBV29-1 combines with J gene TRBJ2-1; TRBD2 agrees at 7 bases. The CDR3 totals 14 residues. The V and J ends lost 7 bases and 3 bases, in that order; junction bases with no gene match: 9. Germline V gene sequence: CDR1 SQVTM, CDR2 ANQGSEA. Here the CDR3 reads CSAQRAGDYNEQFF. DNA for the CDR3: TGCAGCGCCCAAAGGGCGGGGGACTACAATGAGCAGTTCTTC.

J is TRBJ1-2 and V is TRBV2; 10 bases map to TRBD1. Trimming took 6 bases from V and 11 from J; bases not matched to a gene: 6. This CDR3 spans 12 amino acids. Germline V gives CDR1 SNHLY, CDR2 FYNNEI. CDR3 amino acids: CASSLGQGVYTF. CDR3 sequence (DNA): TGTGCCAGCAGCTTAGGACAGGGGGTTTACACCTTC.

The chain recombines TRBV19 with TRBJ2-5; D may be TRBD2 (6 bases). V shed 6 bases and J shed 5 bases, with 16 bases lying between them. Looked up from germline, CDR1 is LNHDA and CDR2 is SQIVND (reference sequence). CDR3 length: 14 residues. CDR3 in DNA: TGTGCCAGTAGCGGCAGCCCCGCGGGGGAGACCCAGTACTTC. It codes for CASSGSPAGETQYF.

This clone was observed a handful of times. The V and J genes are TRBV6-5 and TRBJ2-3; 9 nucleotides align to TRBD2. Germline-derived CDR1 and CDR2 are MNHEY and SVGAGI. There are 15 residues in the CDR3. After removal of 2 bases from V and 1 base from J, the junction contained 1 base not matched to a gene. CDR3 DNA: TGTGCCAGCAGTTACCGGACTAGCGGCACAGATACGCAGTATTTT. It is translated as CASSYRTSGTDTQYF.

The V call is TRBV19, the J call TRBJ2-5, with TRBD2 matching over 13 bases. V dropped 4 bases and J dropped 4; count of bases not matched to a gene: 3. This CDR3 comprises 15 residues. Germline V CDR1 and CDR2: LNHDA, SQIVND (reference sequence). The CDR3 region has the DNA TGTGCCAGTAGTACGAGGACTAGCGGGAGAGAGACCCAGTACTTC. Translated: CASSTRTSGRETQYF.

This clone was seen a single time. The genes are TRBV7-3 and TRBJ2-2; 9 bases are shared with TRBD2. The CDR3 consists of 17 residues. V was pared by 5 bases and J by 2 bases, with 9 bases of the junction left unmatched. Per germline, CDR1 SGHTA and CDR2 FQGTGA. CDR3 coding DNA: TGTGCCAGCAGCCTCGTGGTGACTAGCGGAAACACCGGGGAGCTGTTTTTT. This encodes CASSLVVTSGNTGELFF. Full variable domain (outside the CDR3, taken from reference TRBV7-3 and TRBJ2-2): GAGVSQTPSNKVTEKGKYVELRCDPISGHTALYWYRQSLGQGPEFLIYFQGTGAADDSGLPNDRFFAVRPEGSVSTLKIQRTERGDSAVYLCASSLVVTSGNTGELFFGEGSRLTVL.

Regarding this clone: Additional DNA sequences in this sample encode the identical CDR3. V usage is TRBV7-9 and J usage is TRBJ2-7, with D possibly TRBD1 on 5 matching bases. From germline, CDR1 is SEHNR and CDR2 FQNEAQ (reference sequence). The V end was cut by 4 bases, the J end by 3 bases, with 7 bases between. The CDR3 is 12 amino acids. The DNA for the CDR3 is TGTGCCAGCAGCTCCCAGGGCTACGAGCAGTACTTC. Its translation is CASSSQGYEQYF.

The chain is built from TRBV6-2 or TRBV6-3 and TRBJ1-5, with D perhaps TRBD1 (6 bases). This CDR3 is 15 amino acids long. Germline CDR1 is MNHEY and CDR2 is SVGEGT. V was shortened by 5 bases and J by 5 bases, with 16 bases between the two germline ends. The chain's CDR3 is CASSTLSGADQPQHF. In DNA, the CDR3 is TGTGCCAGCAGTACATTGTCAGGGGCTGATCAGCCCCAGCATTTT.

This chain uses TRBV6-6 with TRBJ1-3; 7 nucleotides agree with TRBD1. CDR1 is MNHNY and CDR2 is SVGAGI in the germline V gene (reference sequence). The CDR3 sequence is 14 residues long. With V trimmed by 8 bases and J by 3 bases, 7 bases remained unmatched. CDR3 sequence (DNA): TGTGCCAGCGGCCAATCAGGGGGTGGAAACACCATATATTTT. It is translated as CASGQSGGGNTIYF.

This clone showed up just once. The genes are TRBV20-1 and TRBJ2-5; 8 positions match TRBD2. Trimming took 6 bases from V and 3 from J; bases not matched to a gene: 6. The CDR3 has 13 amino acids. CDR1 DFQATT and CDR2 SNEGSKA come from the germline V gene (reference sequence). CDR3 DNA: TGCAGTGCAAGTGCACTAGCGGAAGAGACCCAGTACTTC. Protein sequence: CSASALAEETQYF.

J is TRBJ2-5 and V is TRBV18; D not certain. V lost 0 bases to trimming and J lost 5 bases, with 10 bases between them. CDR1 is KGHSH, CDR2 LQKENI, per germline. This CDR3 region has 14 residues. The CDR3 is CASSPPSRRETQYF. The DNA for the CDR3 is TGTGCCAGCTCACCACCGTCTAGACGCGAGACCCAGTACTTC.

This clone was found a few times. The chain is built from TRBV27 and TRBJ1-3; 12 positions match TRBD1. Germline CDR1 MNHEY, CDR2 SMNVEV (reference sequence). Trimming took 6 bases from V and 0 from J; bases not matched to a gene: 12. This CDR3 comprises 19 residues. CDR3 nucleotide sequence: TGTGCCAGCAGCCTCAGAGGGACAGGGGGCCCTGGCTCTGGAAACACCATATATTTT. It is translated as CASSLRGTGGPGSGNTIYF.

The V call is TRBV3-1 (or the pseudogene TRBV3-2), the J call TRBJ1-3; 9 nucleotides match TRBD1. This CDR3 has 15 residues. J was trimmed by 5 bases and V by 4 bases; bases with no gene match: 6. Germline loops: CDR1 LGHDT, CDR2 YNNKEL (reference sequence). The CDR3 DNA is TGTGCCAGCAGCCCCTCAGGACAGGGGAGAAACACCATATATTTT. It encodes CASSPSGQGRNTIYF.

The chain uses TRBV28 and TRBJ1-2, with 7 bases aligning to TRBD1. The V gene end was trimmed by 2 bases and the J gene end by 1 base; junction bases not matched to a gene: 4. The CDR3 is made up of 15 amino acids. Looked up from germline, CDR1 is MDHEN and CDR2 is SYDVKM. This chain's CDR3 is CASSLKGANNYGYTF. CDR3 DNA: TGTGCCAGCAGTTTAAAGGGGGCGAATAACTATGGCTACACCTTC.

The genes are TRBV28 and TRBJ1-2, with TRBD1 matching 9 bases. The J segment lost 3 bases and the V segment lost 11 bases, leaving 10 bases of the junction unmatched. The CDR3 has 14 residues. Germline loops: CDR1 MDHEN, CDR2 SYDVKM. CDR3 nucleotide sequence: TGTGCCGGGTCACAGGGGGCCCCTGACTATGGCTACACCTTC. Translated: CAGSQGAPDYGYTF.

The chain recombines TRBV7-2 with TRBJ2-4; 11 nucleotides line up with TRBD1. V was pared by 5 bases and J by 6 bases, with 3 bases of the junction left unmatched. The CDR3 has 14 amino acids. CDR1 is SGHTA and CDR2 is FQGNSA in the germline V gene. This chain's CDR3 is CASSPGQGGNIQYF. DNA of the CDR3: TGTGCCAGCAGCCCGGGACAGGGGGGAAACATTCAGTACTTC.

This clone has only a few counts. The V and J genes are TRBV6-5 and TRBJ1-1, with 10 positions matching TRBD1. The CDR3 extends over 15 amino acids. In germline, CDR1 is MNHEY, CDR2 SVGAGI. V lost 4 bases and J lost 0; bases outside the gene matches: 2. CDR3 sequence reads: CASSLDRGMNTEAFF. CDR3 bases: TGTGCCAGCAGTTTGGACAGGGGGATGAACACTGAAGCTTTCTTT.

The V call is TRBV29-1, the J call TRBJ1-2, with 12 bases that match TRBD1. This CDR3 comprises 14 residues. V shed 7 bases, J shed 7 bases, and the junction held 10 bases outside the gene matches. The germline CDR1 and CDR2 sequences are SQVTM and ANQGSEA. As DNA, the CDR3 is TGCAGCGCATATCCCGGGACAGGGGGCTTTGGCTACACCTTC. Protein product: CSAYPGTGGFGYTF.

The chain couples TRBV6-1 to TRBJ2-7, with TRBD1 as a possible D gene (6 bases). The CDR3 sequence is 14 residues long. The ends were cut back, 3 bases at V and 6 bases at J, with 15 bases in the middle. CDR1 MNHNS and CDR2 SASEGT come from the germline V gene. The CDR3 DNA reads as TGTGCCAGCAGTGACCTAGGACAGCCCGTCGAGCAGTACTTC. It translates to CASSDLGQPVEQYF.

In nucleotides, the CDR3 is TGTGCCAGCGCGGTGGGGGGGACTTCCTACGAGCAGTACTTC. Its translation is CASAVGGTSYEQYF. The chain uses TRBV19 and TRBJ2-7; 7 bases fit TRBD2. Trimming cost V 9 bases and J 1 base; bases outside gene matches: 9. This CDR3 is 14 amino acids long. Germline assignment: CDR1 LNHDA and CDR2 SQIVND (reference sequence).

The chain employs TRBV18 and TRBJ2-5, with D tentatively TRBD1 (6 bases). The CDR3 sequence is 14 residues long. Per the germline V gene, CDR1 is KGHSH and CDR2 is LQKENI. The ends were cut back, 6 bases at V and 4 bases at J, with 15 bases in the middle. CDR3 loop: CASSQQGMSETQYF. The DNA for the CDR3 is TGTGCCAGCTCTCAACAGGGTATGTCAGAGACCCAGTACTTC. The whole variable domain, filled in from reference TRBV18 and TRBJ2-5, reads NAGVMQNPRHLVRRRGQEARLRCSPMKGHSHVYWYRQLPEEGLKFMVYLQKENIIDESGMPKERFSAEFPKEGPSILRIQQVVRGDSAAYFCASSQQGMSETQYFGPGTRLLVL.

This clone was detected only a few times. This chain links TRBV4-3 with TRBJ2-1; 12 bases agree with TRBD2. This CDR3 has 16 residues. Trimming at V came to 1 base and at J to 10 bases, leaving 8 bases not matched to a gene. CDR1 is LGHNA and CDR2 is YSLEER in the germline V gene. The CDR3 coding sequence is TGCGCCAGCAGCCAAGGGTTGACTAGCGGGAGCGAGGAGCAGTTCTTC. Amino acids: CASSQGLTSGSEEQFF.

The chain employs TRBV14 and TRBJ1-1; 8 bases fit TRBD1. This CDR3 comprises 16 residues. Trimming cost V 1 base and J 7 bases; bases outside gene matches: 11. Germline CDR1 reads SGHDN; CDR2 reads FVKESK. This CDR3 is CASSQGRGRGRSEAFF. CDR3 bases: TGTGCCAGCAGCCAAGGTCGGGGCAGGGGGCGAAGTGAAGCTTTCTTT.